The 5 T cell receptor beta chains in this list originate from one sample, sequenced in a study. MiXCR, applied by TCRdb to the 5' RACE reads, yields one record per CDR3 protein. The data contain tens of thousands of distinct CDR3 sequences, 29% of them singletons. The sample taken for sequencing was memory CD4+ T cells sorted from a lymph node. Stated subset: memory CD4+ T cells, CD4+CD45RO+CD25-. Source of these receptors: a female donor with breast cancer.

The CDR3 sequence is CASSSRRSGTNREDTEAFF. The CDR3 DNA is TGTGCCAGCAGCTCTAGGAGATCCGGGACAAACCGAGAGGACACTGAAGCTTTCTTT. This chain connects TRBV9 to TRBJ1-1, with a tentative D call TRBD1 (6 bases). The CDR3 is made up of 19 amino acids. V was pared by 4 bases and J by 3 bases, with 28 bases between. Germline assignment: CDR1 SGDLS and CDR2 YYNGEE.

For this clonotype: One end of the junction varies from germline; a read error may be responsible. V and J are TRBV6-5 and TRBJ2-5; 11 bases agree with TRBD1. Germline V gives CDR1 MNHEY, CDR2 SVGAGI. The CDR3 length is 15 residues. The CDR3 coding sequence is TGTGCCGGCAGTTACGGGGACAGGGGGTCTGAGACCCAGTACTTC. It codes for CAGSYGDRGSETQYF.

This clonotype showed up just a few times. The V gene is TRBV24-1, the J gene TRBJ2-3; D possibly corresponds to TRBD1 (6 bases). CDR1 KGHDR and CDR2 SFDVKD come from the germline V gene. The CDR3 contains 16 residues. The V end lost 1 base, the J end lost 2 bases, and 12 bases lay between the germline ends. DNA of the CDR3: TGTGCCACCAGTGATTTATCGACAGGTTCCACAGATACGCAGTATTTT. Its protein product is CATSDLSTGSTDTQYF.

This clonotype came up many times. The chain is built from TRBV7-2 and TRBJ2-7; D is uncertain. With 2 bases removed from V and 2 bases from J, the gap between germline ends came to 7 bases. Germline V gene sequence: CDR1 SGHTA, CDR2 FQGNSA. This CDR3 has 13 residues. CDR3 in amino acids: CASSLSTPYEQYF. CDR3 in DNA: TGTGCCAGCAGCTTATCCACCCCCTACGAGCAGTACTTC.

This chain joins TRBV15 and TRBJ2-5; 7 nucleotides agree with TRBD2. Germline CDR1 and CDR2: LNHNV and YYDKDF (reference sequence). The CDR3 is 14 residues long. Losses at the gene ends were 3 bases for V and 2 bases for J; bases not matched to a gene: 3. This CDR3 is CATSRGGDQETQYF. The CDR3 bases are TGTGCCACCAGCAGGGGGGGGGATCAAGAGACCCAGTACTTC.